This T cell receptor beta chain was identified during a study of blood T cell repertoires in COVID-19 (dated by TCRdb to 2020 to 2021). About the study as a whole: Samples from collaborators originated in the United States, Italy and Spain and spanned both the acute and convalescent phases of COVID-19. The material from the prospective study consisted of cDNA or gDNA derived from T cells, B-cell-depleted T cells, or PBMCs. Deeply sampled blood TCRbeta repertoires from subjects exposed to, actively infected with, or recovered from COVID-19 were included in the dataset. A freely available public database, intended as a resource for researchers studying the immune response to SARS-CoV-2, is where the repertoires were released. Samples were obtained from the ongoing ImmuneRACE study (first 160 participants) and from some 1,200 subjects provided by 6 global collaborators. A de-identified subject ID, COVID-19 status, age in years and sex were almost always included in the sample metadata. HLA class I and class II types, where available, came from metadata supplied by the sample provider rather than from assay-based typing.

TCRbeta CDR3 regions were amplified from genomic DNA using the immunoSEQ Assay, a bias-controlled multiplex PCR. From the authors' description of their analysis: Nucleated cell counts per sample were estimated from amplification of reference gene primers within the assay. To quantify the absolute abundance of each unique TCRbeta CDR3 rearrangement, sequence reads were collapsed and filtered. For each sample, productive Simpson clonality was calculated by taking the square root of Simpson's diversity index across productive rearrangements. What TCRdb holds here is the immuneACCESS table cut down to in-frame rearrangements. Part of the clones is not present; checked against another copy, under half of the missing clones reflect an unresolved V gene, and the others are unexplained. V, J and clone size were drawn from that table, and D and trimming were deduced from the DNA. Here the sample has about 400,000 clones; roughly 87% occur a single time. The biggest ten clones account for approximately 3% of the sample.

As to this clone: What antigen it recognizes has not been identified. The record has no base qualities; no much larger clone is one base away.

Reading the germline V gene gives CDR1 MDHEN and CDR2 SYDVKM. Inclusive of the bounding cysteine and phenylalanine, the CDR3 is 16 residues long. Only CDR3 DNA is held: 48 bases, read in frame from base 1. A distance of 13 bases separates the germline ends of V and J, which lose 4 bases and 0 bases respectively. In the prospective study, participants were roughly 18 to 100 years old, resided in under 30 geographic areas of the United States, and were enrolled through a virtual design. To assign participants to cohorts, the prospective study relied on clinical history that participants themselves reported in a screening survey and a study questionnaire. ImmuneRACE Cohort 3 recovered participants were defined by two consecutive negative NP/OP PCR tests, healthcare professional clearance, or symptom resolution. In the prospective study, whole blood, serum and a nasopharyngeal or oropharyngeal swab were collected from each participant by mobile phlebotomists. Participants in the prospective study had the option to provide additional blood draws and questionnaires over an approximately 2-month period. Before DNA extraction, blood samples from the prospective study were shipped at room temperature or frozen.

Points the paper makes about the study in general: The quantity of clinical and demographic metadata differed by source and by participant and was supplied without curation.

The sample was PBMCs or T cells enriched from blood (not recorded which). This receptor chain uses TRBV28 and TRBJ1-3; the D gene is perhaps TRBD1, from 5 matching bases. This TCR was sampled from a woman in her 30s who had recovered from COVID-19. The CDR3 protein is CASSSVDSSSGNTIYF. The nucleotide sequence is given as TGTGCCAGCAGTTCCGTTGACAGCAGCTCTGGAAACACCATATATTTT.